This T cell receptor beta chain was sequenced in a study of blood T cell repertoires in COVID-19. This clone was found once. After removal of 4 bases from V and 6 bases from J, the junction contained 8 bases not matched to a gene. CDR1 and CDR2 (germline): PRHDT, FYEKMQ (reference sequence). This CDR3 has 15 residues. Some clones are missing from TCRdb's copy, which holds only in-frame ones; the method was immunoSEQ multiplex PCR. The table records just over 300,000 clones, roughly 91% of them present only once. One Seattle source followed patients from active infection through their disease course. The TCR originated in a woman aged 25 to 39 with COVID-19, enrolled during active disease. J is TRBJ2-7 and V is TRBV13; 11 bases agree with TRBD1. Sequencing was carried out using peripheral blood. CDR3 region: CASSYSGTGGVEQYF. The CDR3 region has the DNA TGTGCCAGCAGCTATTCCGGGACAGGGGGGGTCGAGCAGTACTTC. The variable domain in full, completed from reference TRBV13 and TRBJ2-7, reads AAGVIQSPRHLIKEKRETATLKCYPIPRHDTVYWYQQGPGQDPQFLISFYEKMQSDKGSIPDRFSAQQFSDYHSELNMSSLELGDSALYFCASSYSGTGGVEQYFGPGTRLTVT.